Listed below are T cell receptor beta chains from one sample, sequenced in a study of human T cells and chemical hapten exposure. From the RACE reads, TCRdb called clonotypes with MiXCR, one entry per CDR3 protein. This sample has tens of thousands of distinct CDR3 sequences, with about a tenth found just once. Specimen: whole blood, collected in connection with sensitization to the hapten diphenylcyclopropenone (DPC). The receptors stem from a woman between 35 and 50 years old with alopecia areata. Some clones in this sample may be carry-over from other donors' samples. Both conserved end residues are part of each CDR3. D genes are given only for firm matches. Clone size is stated in some rows and not others, as once, few, many or a class when expanded.

. | . | TRBJ1-6 | TRBV6-5 | CASRRPGLQNSPLHF | TGTGCCAGCAGACGCCCGGGACTGCAAAATTCACCCCTCCACTTT
TRBD1 | . | TRBJ1-2 | TRBV4-1 | CASSQGQGAGYGYTF | TGCGCCAGCAGCCAAGGACAGGGGGCTGGCTATGGCTACACCTTC
. | few | TRBJ2-3 | TRBV4-3 | CASSQDREGDQDTQYF | TGCGCCAGCAGCCAAGATCGGGAAGGGGATCAAGATACGCAGTATTTT
. | many | TRBJ2-2 | TRBV20-1 | CSAPQWGSGELFF | TGCAGTGCCCCCCAATGGGGCTCCGGGGAGCTGTTTTTT
. | few | TRBJ1-5 | TRBV5-6 | CASSSGTGNQPQHF | TGTGCCAGCAGCTCTGGGACGGGCAATCAGCCCCAGCATTTT
. | few | TRBJ2-3 | TRBV7-8 | CASSLDSHYGSTDTQYF | TGTGCCAGCAGCTTAGATTCCCACTACGGGAGCACAGATACGCAGTATTTT
. | . | TRBJ1-6 | TRBV6-2/TRBV6-3 | CASTKGVPENSPLHF | TGTGCCAGCACCAAAGGGGTCCCCGAGAATTCACCCCTCCACTTT
. | . | TRBJ2-7 | TRBV29-1 | CSVVASYEQYF | TGCAGCGTTGTCGCCTCCTACGAGCAGTACTTC
. | many | TRBJ2-1 | TRBV7-6 | CASSLEATRDEQFF | TGTGCCAGCAGCTTAGAAGCTACTAGAGATGAGCAGTTCTTC
. | many | TRBJ2-3 | TRBV2 | CASRPGPLLTDTQYF | TGTGCCAGCAGGCCGGGTCCTCTCCTCACAGATACGCAGTATTTT
. | many | TRBJ2-6 | TRBV5-5 | CASSFHLASGANVLTF | TGTGCCAGCAGCTTCCACCTAGCTTCGGGGGCCAACGTCCTGACTTTC
TRBD1 | . | TRBJ2-7 | TRBV19 | CASSRGQGSYEQYF | TGTGCCAGTAGTCGAGGACAGGGCTCCTACGAGCAGTACTTC
. | few | TRBJ1-2 | TRBV13 | CASSLGRSFYGYTF | TGTGCCAGCAGCCTAGGACGGAGCTTCTATGGCTACACCTTC
TRBD1 | . | TRBJ2-6 | TRBV28 | CASSLTGWSGANVLTF | TGTGCCAGCAGTCTGACAGGGTGGTCTGGGGCCAACGTCCTGACTTTC
TRBD2 | many | TRBJ2-1 | TRBV11-3 | CASSLPGGREQFF | TGTGCCAGCAGCTTACCGGGGGGGCGTGAGCAGTTCTTC
. | . | TRBJ2-1 | TRBV18 | CASSPPGPRYNEQFF | TGTGCCAGCTCACCTCCCGGACCCCGATACAATGAGCAGTTCTTC
. | . | TRBJ2-5 | TRBV7-2 | CASSRGTQYF | TGTGCCAGCAGCCGGGGAACCCAGTACTTC
. | . | TRBJ2-7 | TRBV5-6 | CASSSGAGAPYEQYF | TGTGCCAGCAGCTCTGGTGCAGGCGCTCCCTACGAGCAGTACTTC
TRBD2 | many | TRBJ2-1 | TRBV7-6 | CASSVGLAGDEQFF | TGTGCCAGCAGCGTGGGACTAGCGGGGGATGAGCAGTTCTTC
. | few | TRBJ2-1 | TRBV20-1 | CSVPRDAEISYNEQFF | TGCAGTGTCCCGAGGGACGCCGAAATCTCCTACAATGAGCAGTTCTTC
. | . | TRBJ1-5 | TRBV28 | CASSPSGASNQPQHF | TGTGCCAGCAGTCCCTCAGGGGCTAGCAATCAGCCCCAGCATTTT
. | . | TRBJ1-1 | TRBV27 | CASSLSITATKEAFF | TGTGCCAGCAGTTTATCGATAACAGCAACTAAAGAAGCTTTCTTT
TRBD2 | many | TRBJ2-1 | TRBV20-1 | CSATSGGANVNEQFF | TGCAGTGCCACTAGCGGGGGGGCCAATGTCAATGAGCAGTTCTTC
. | many | TRBJ2-1 | TRBV2 | CASSEQGGSEQFF | TGTGCCAGCAGTGAACAGGGGGGCTCTGAGCAGTTCTTC
. | many | TRBJ1-3 | TRBV6-1 | CASRADSSGNTIYF | TGTGCCAGCAGGGCCGACAGCTCTGGAAACACCATATATTTT
. | . | TRBJ1-1 | TRBV12-5 | CASGLVGQAAEAFF | TGTGCTAGTGGTTTGGTAGGTCAGGCAGCTGAAGCTTTCTTT
. | . | TRBJ2-2 | TRBV3-1 | CASSQGRTDTGELFF | TGTGCCAGCAGCCAAGGCAGGACTGACACCGGGGAGCTGTTTTTT
. | many | TRBJ1-1 | TRBV6-2/TRBV6-3 | CASTESDTEAFF | TGTGCCAGCACAGAGAGTGACACTGAAGCTTTCTTT
TRBD2 | once | TRBJ2-1 | TRBV9 | CASSRSSGTNEQFF | TGTGCCAGCAGCAGATCTAGCGGGACCAATGAGCAGTTCTTC
TRBD1 | . | TRBJ2-5 | TRBV6-5 | CASSPDRGRWETQYF | TGTGCCAGCAGTCCCGACAGGGGGCGGTGGGAGACCCAGTACTTC
. | many | TRBJ1-6 | TRBV10-2 | CASSLPGNSENSPLHF | TGCGCCAGCAGTCTACCAGGGAATTCCGAGAATTCACCCCTCCACTTT
. | many | TRBJ2-3 | TRBV7-2 | CASSLVGGSTDTQYF | TGTGCCAGCAGCTTAGTTGGGGGGTCCACAGATACGCAGTATTTT
. | . | TRBJ1-2 | TRBV25-1 | CASSDRGQNYGYTF | TGTGCCAGCAGTGATCGGGGACAAAACTATGGCTACACCTTC
. | few | TRBJ1-1 | TRBV4-1 | CASSQDNRNTEAFF | TGCGCCAGCAGCCAAGATAATCGGAACACTGAAGCTTTCTTT
. | . | TRBJ1-3 | TRBV20-1 | CSARRLSSGNTIYF | TGCAGTGCTAGACGGCTTAGCTCTGGAAACACCATATATTTT
TRBD2 | few | TRBJ2-5 | TRBV5-1 | CASRTGLARETQYF | TGCGCCAGCAGGACGGGACTAGCTCGAGAGACCCAGTACTTC
TRBD1 | few | TRBJ1-1 | TRBV13 | CASSMGQPQAFF | TGTGCCAGCAGCATGGGACAGCCGCAAGCTTTCTTT
TRBD2 | . | TRBJ2-7 | TRBV20-1 | CSARKIAGWGAYEQYF | TGCAGTGCTAGAAAGATAGCGGGTTGGGGGGCCTACGAGCAGTACTTC
. | many | TRBJ2-5 | TRBV18 | CASSPLGLETQYF | TGTGCCAGCTCACCACTTGGTTTGGAGACCCAGTACTTC
TRBD2 | many | TRBJ2-3 | TRBV29-1 | CSVGTSGGMTDTQYF | TGCAGCGTTGGGACTAGCGGGGGGATGACAGATACGCAGTATTTT
. | . | TRBJ1-5 | TRBV28 | CASSFNLAPQHF | TGTGCCAGCAGTTTCAATTTGGCGCCCCAGCATTTT
. | many | TRBJ1-4 | TRBV6-5 | CASSWGGGNEKLFF | TGTGCCAGCAGCTGGGGGGGAGGAAATGAAAAACTGTTTTTT
. | few | TRBJ1-1 | TRBV29-1 | CSATAPEAFF | TGCAGCGCAACTGCCCCCGAAGCTTTCTTT
TRBD2 | many | TRBJ2-7 | TRBV4-1 | CASSLSGGQSYEQYF | TGCGCCAGCAGCCTTAGCGGGGGGCAGTCCTACGAGCAGTACTTC
TRBD1 | many | TRBJ1-1 | TRBV28 | CASRTGSGAFF | TGTGCCAGCAGGACAGGGTCGGGCGCTTTCTTT
TRBD1 | many | TRBJ2-3 | TRBV6-4 | CASAGQGATDTQYF | TGTGCCAGCGCAGGACAGGGGGCAACAGATACGCAGTATTTT
. | many | TRBJ2-2 | TRBV5-4 | CASSLGGHTGELFF | TGTGCCAGCAGCTTGGGGGGGCACACCGGGGAGCTGTTTTTT
TRBD1 | few | TRBJ1-4 | TRBV28 | CASSSQGLTNEKLFF | TGTGCCAGCAGCTCACAGGGGCTAACTAATGAAAAACTGTTTTTT
. | . | TRBJ2-5 | TRBV5-5 | CASRSASRGTDQETQYF | TGTGCCAGCAGGTCGGCTAGCCGGGGGACGGACCAAGAGACCCAGTACTTC
TRBD1 | many | TRBJ2-2 | TRBV7-8 | CASSLGQGANTGELFF | TGTGCCAGCAGCTTAGGACAGGGGGCGAACACCGGGGAGCTGTTTTTT
TRBD2 | . | TRBJ2-7 | TRBV20-1 | CSARGTESIRAGAPYEQYF | TGCAGTGCTAGAGGGACAGAGAGTATTAGAGCGGGGGCCCCCTACGAGCAGTACTTC
TRBD1 | many | TRBJ2-7 | TRBV13 | CASSSDRRREQYF | TGTGCCAGCAGCTCGGACAGGAGGAGGGAGCAGTACTTC
. | few | TRBJ1-2 | TRBV5-1 | CASSLQGSNYGYTF | TGCGCCAGCAGCTTACAGGGATCGAACTATGGCTACACCTTC
. | many | TRBJ1-3 | TRBV29-1 | CSVARTARNTIYF | TGCAGCGTCGCCCGGACAGCAAGAAACACCATATATTTT
. | few | TRBJ2-2 | TRBV7-2 | CASSLGKIVTGELFF | TGTGCCAGCAGCTTAGGCAAGATAGTAACCGGGGAGCTGTTTTTT